The subject of this entry is one T cell receptor beta chain. Antigen unknown. Samples came from axillary lymph nodes draining the breast cancer. TCRdb recomputed calls from the multiplex PCR reads with MiXCR, one row per CDR3 protein. Here the sample spans approximately 300,000 distinct CDR3 sequences, 30% being singletons. The data derive from a study of breast tumors, draining lymph nodes, adjacent tissues. Study-level points and caveats: Most tumor T cells seemingly derive from lymph node, then expand in tumor. The lymph node origin of tumor T cells was framed as consistent with a hypothesis, not demonstrated. Luminal-like breast cancer showed significantly higher tumor–nontumor repertoire similarity than basal-like. Compared with lymph nodes, tumors were less diverse; compared with nontumor tissue, more.

What was sequenced was axillary lymph node tissue. The sequence was collected from a female donor with breast cancer. Some clones in this sample may be carry-over from other donors' samples.

This CDR3 is CASSRTSEQYF. CDR3 DNA sequence: TGTGCCAGCAGCAGAACCTCCGAGCAGTACTTC. The chain recombines TRBV6-2 or TRBV6-3 with TRBJ2-7, with no clear D. The V end was cut by 6 bases, the J end by 6 bases, with 9 bases between. This CDR3 spans 11 amino acids. Looked up from germline, CDR1 is MNHEY and CDR2 is SVGEGT.